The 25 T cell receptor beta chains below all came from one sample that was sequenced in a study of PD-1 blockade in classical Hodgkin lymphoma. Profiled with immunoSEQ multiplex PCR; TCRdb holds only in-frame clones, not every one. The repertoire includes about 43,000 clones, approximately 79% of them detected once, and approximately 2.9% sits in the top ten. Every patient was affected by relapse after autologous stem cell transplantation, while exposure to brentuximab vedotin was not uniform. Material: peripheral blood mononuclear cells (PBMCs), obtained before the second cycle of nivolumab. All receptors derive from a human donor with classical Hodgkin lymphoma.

CDR3 region: CASSSRTALPGGYTF. The CDR3 coding sequence is TGCGCCAGCAGCTCCAGGACAGCCCTCCCGGGGGGCTACACCTTC. The chain uses TRBV5-1 and TRBJ1-2, with a tentative D call TRBD1 (6 bases). The CDR3 covers 15 residues. Germline CDR1 and CDR2: SGHRS and YFSETQ. Trimming stripped 3 bases from V and 8 bases from J, with 20 bases between. Looking up the rest from reference TRBV5-1 and TRBJ1-2 gives the full variable domain: KAGVTQTPRYLIKTRGQQVTLSCSPISGHRSVSWYQQTPGQGLQFLFEYFSETQRNKGNFPGRFSGRQFSNSRSEMNVSTLELGDSALYLCASSSRTALPGGYTFGSGTRLTVV.

CDR3 protein: CASSLSWSSYEQYF. The DNA for the CDR3 is TGTGCCAGCAGTCTTAGCTGGAGCTCCTACGAGCAGTACTTC. V and J are TRBV27 and TRBJ2-7, with D uncertain. There are 14 residues in the CDR3. Trimming removed 5 bases at V and 0 bases at J, with 11 bases between. The germline gives CDR1 MNHEY, CDR2 SMNVEV (reference sequence).

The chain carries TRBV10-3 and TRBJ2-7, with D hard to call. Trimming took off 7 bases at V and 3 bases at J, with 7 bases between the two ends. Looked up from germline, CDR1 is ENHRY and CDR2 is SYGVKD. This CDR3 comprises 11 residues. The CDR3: CAIMESYEQYF. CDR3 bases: TGTGCCATCATGGAAAGCTACGAGCAGTACTTC.

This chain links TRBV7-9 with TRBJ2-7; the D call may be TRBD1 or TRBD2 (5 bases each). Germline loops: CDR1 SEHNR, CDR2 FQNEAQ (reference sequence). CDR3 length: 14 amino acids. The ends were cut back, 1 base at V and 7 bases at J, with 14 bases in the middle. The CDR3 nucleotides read TGTGCCAGCAGCTTAGGGGTAGGGGAGAATGAGCAGTACTTC. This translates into CASSLGVGENEQYF. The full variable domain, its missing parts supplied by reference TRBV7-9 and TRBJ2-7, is DTGVSQNPRHKITKRGQNVTFRCDPISEHNRLYWYRQTLGQGPEFLTYFQNEAQLEKSRLLSDRFSAERPKGSFSTLEIQRTEQGDSAMYLCASSLGVGENEQYFGPGTRLTVT.

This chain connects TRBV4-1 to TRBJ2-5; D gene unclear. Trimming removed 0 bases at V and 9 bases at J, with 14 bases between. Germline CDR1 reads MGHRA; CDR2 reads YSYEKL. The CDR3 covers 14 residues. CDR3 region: CASSQESTIQSQYF. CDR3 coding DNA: TGCGCCAGCAGCCAAGAGTCAACAATTCAGTCCCAGTACTTC.

CDR3 protein: CASSQETLLAGVYNEQFF. Here the CDR3 DNA reads TGTGCCAGCAGCCAAGAGACCCTGCTAGCGGGAGTTTACAATGAGCAGTTCTTC. The chain couples TRBV4-2 to TRBJ2-1; 10 nucleotides agree with TRBD2. This CDR3 has 18 residues. Germline V gene lookup returns CDR1 LGHNA and CDR2 YNFKEQ. J lost 4 bases, V lost 0 bases, and 9 bases had no gene match.

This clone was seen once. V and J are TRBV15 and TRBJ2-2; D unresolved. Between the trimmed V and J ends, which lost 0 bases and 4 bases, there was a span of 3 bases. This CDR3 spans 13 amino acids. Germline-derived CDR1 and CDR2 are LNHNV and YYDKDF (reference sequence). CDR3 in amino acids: CATSRDITGELFF. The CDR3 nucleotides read TGTGCCACCAGCAGAGATATCACCGGGGAGCTGTTTTTT. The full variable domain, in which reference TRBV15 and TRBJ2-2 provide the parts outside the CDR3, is DAMVIQNPRYQVTQFGKPVTLSCSQTLNHNVMYWYQQKSSQAPKLLFHYYDKDFNNEADTPDNFQSRRPNTSFCFLDIRSPGLGDTAMYLCATSRDITGELFFGEGSRLTVL.

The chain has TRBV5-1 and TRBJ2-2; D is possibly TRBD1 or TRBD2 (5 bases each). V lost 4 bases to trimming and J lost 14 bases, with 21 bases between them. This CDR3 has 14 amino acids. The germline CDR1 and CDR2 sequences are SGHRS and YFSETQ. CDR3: CASSPGQGWMTLFF. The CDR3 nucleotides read TGCGCCAGCAGCCCGGGGCAGGGTTGGATGACCCTGTTTTTT.

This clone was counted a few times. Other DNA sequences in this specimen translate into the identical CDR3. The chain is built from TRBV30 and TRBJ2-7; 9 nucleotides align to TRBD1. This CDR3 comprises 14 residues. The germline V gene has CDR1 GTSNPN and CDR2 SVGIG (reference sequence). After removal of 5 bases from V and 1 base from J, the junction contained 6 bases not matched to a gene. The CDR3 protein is CAWSTGTGSYEQYF. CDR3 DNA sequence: TGTGCCTGGTCGACCGGGACAGGGTCCTACGAGCAGTACTTC.

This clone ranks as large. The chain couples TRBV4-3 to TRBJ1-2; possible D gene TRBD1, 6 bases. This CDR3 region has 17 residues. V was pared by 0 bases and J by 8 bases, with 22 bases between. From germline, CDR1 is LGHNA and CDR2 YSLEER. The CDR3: CASSQDRSGTYRRGYTF. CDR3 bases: TGCGCCAGCAGCCAAGATCGTTCCGGGACATATCGAAGGGGCTACACCTTC.

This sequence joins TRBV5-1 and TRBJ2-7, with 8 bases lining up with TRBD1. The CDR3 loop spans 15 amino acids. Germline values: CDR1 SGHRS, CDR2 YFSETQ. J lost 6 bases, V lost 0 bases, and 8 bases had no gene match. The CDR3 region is CASSLVGQGGSEQYF. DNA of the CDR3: TGCGCCAGCAGCTTGGTCGGACAGGGAGGTTCCGAGCAGTACTTC.

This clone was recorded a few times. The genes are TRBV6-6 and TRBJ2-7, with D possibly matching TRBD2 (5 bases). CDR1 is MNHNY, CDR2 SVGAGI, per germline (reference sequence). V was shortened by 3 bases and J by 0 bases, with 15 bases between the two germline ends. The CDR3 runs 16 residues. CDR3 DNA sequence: TGTGCCAGCAGTTATTCGAGGGCGTTATCCTCCTACGAGCAGTACTTC. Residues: CASSYSRALSSYEQYF.

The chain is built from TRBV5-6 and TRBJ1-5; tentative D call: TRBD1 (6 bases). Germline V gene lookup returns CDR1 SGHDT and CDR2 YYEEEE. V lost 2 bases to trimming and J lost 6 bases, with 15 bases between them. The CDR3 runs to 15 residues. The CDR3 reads CASSFKGGPGQPQHF. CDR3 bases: TGTGCCAGCAGCTTTAAGGGGGGGCCAGGTCAGCCCCAGCATTTT.

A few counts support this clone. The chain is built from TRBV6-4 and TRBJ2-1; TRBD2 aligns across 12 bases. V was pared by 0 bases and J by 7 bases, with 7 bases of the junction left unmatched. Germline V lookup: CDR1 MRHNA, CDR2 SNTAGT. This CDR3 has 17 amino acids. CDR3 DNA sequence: TGTGCCAGCAGTGACTCATATTCTAGCGGGGGGGCGAATGAGCAGTTCTTC. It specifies CASSDSYSSGGANEQFF.

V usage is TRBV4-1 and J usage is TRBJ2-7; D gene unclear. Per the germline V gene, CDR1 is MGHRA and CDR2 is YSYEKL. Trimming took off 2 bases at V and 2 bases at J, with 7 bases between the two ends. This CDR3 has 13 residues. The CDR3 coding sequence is TGCGCCAGCAGCCAAACGGAAACCTACGAGCAGTACTTC. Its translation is CASSQTETYEQYF.

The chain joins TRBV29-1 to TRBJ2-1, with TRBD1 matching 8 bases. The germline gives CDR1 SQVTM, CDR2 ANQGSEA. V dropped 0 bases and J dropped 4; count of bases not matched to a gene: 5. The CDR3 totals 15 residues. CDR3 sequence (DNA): TGCAGCGTTGAAGACCCCAGGGGGCTATACAATGAGCAGTTCTTC. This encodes CSVEDPRGLYNEQFF.

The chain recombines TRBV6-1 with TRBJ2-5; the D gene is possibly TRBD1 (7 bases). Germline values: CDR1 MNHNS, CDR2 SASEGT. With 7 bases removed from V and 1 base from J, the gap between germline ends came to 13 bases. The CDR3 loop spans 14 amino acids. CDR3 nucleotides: TGTGCCAGCATCCCAGGGGGGTTCCAAGAGACCCAGTACTTC. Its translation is CASIPGGFQETQYF.

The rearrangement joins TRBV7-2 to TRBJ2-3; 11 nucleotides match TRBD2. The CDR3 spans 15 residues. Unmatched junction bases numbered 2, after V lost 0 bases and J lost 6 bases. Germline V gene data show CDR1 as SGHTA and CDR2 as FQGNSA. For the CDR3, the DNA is TGTGCCAGCAGCTTAGCGGGACTAGCGGTGGATACGCAGTATTTT. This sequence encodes CASSLAGLAVDTQYF. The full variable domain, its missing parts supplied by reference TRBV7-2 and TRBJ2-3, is GAGVSQSPSNKVTEKGKDVELRCDPISGHTALYWYRQSLGQGLEFLIYFQGNSAPDKSGLPSDRFSAERTGGSVSTLTIQRTQQEDSAVYLCASSLAGLAVDTQYFGPGTRLTVL.

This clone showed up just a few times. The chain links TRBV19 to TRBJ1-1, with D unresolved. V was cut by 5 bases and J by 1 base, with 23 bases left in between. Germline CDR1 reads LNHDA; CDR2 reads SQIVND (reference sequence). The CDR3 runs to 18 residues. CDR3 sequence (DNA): TGTGCCAGTAGTGCCTTCGGGGTACTCCCGAGGCGGAACACTGAAGCTTTCTTT. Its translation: CASSAFGVLPRRNTEAFF. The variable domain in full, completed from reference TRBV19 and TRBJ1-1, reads DGGITQSPKYLFRKEGQNVTLSCEQNLNHDAMYWYRQDPGQGLRLIYYSQIVNDFQKGDIAEGYSVSREKKESFPLTVTSAQKNPTAFYLCASSAFGVLPRRNTEAFFGQGTRLTVV.

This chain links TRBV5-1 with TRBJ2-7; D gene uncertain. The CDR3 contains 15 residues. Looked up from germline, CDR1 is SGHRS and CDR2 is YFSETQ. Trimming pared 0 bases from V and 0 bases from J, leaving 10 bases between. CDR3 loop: CASSLEPTSSYEQYF. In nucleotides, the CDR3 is TGCGCCAGCAGCTTGGAGCCGACGAGCTCCTACGAGCAGTACTTC.

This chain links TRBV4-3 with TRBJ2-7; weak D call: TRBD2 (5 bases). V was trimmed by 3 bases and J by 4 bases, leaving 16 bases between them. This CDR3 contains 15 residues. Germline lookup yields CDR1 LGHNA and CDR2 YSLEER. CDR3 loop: CASSQGSGLSYEQYF. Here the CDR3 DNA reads TGCGCCAGCAGCCAGGGGAGCGGCCTGAGTTACGAGCAGTACTTC.

This CDR3 reads CASSYSGVNEQFF. Written as DNA, the CDR3 is TGTGCCAGCAGTTACTCAGGAGTGAATGAGCAGTTCTTC. This chain connects TRBV6-5 to TRBJ2-1; the D is unclear. CDR3 length: 13 amino acids. Trimming took 0 bases from V and 7 from J, leaving 7 bases between them. Germline V CDR1 and CDR2: MNHEY, SVGAGI.

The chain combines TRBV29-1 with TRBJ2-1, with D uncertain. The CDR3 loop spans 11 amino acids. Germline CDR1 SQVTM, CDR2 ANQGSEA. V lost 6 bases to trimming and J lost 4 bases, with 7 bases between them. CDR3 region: CSVRFYNEQFF. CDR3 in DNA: TGCAGCGTCCGTTTTTACAATGAGCAGTTCTTC.

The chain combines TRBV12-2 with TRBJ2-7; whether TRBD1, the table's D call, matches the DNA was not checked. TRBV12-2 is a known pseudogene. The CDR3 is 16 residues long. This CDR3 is CASRLRDTITPYEQYF. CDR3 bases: TGTGCAAGTCGGCTCCGGGACACCATAACCCCCTACGAGCAGTACTTC.

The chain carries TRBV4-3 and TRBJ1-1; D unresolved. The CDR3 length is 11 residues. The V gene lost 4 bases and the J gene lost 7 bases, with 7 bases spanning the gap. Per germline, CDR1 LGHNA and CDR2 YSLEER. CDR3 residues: CASSLGREAFF. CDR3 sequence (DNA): TGCGCCAGCAGCCTAGGCCGTGAAGCTTTCTTT.